The clone carrying this T cell receptor beta chain was observed many times. The data are from a study of T-cell reconstitution after alpha-beta-depleted transplantation in children. Preparation of the TCRbeta library used unique molecular identifiers. TCRdb recomputed calls from the PCR reads with MiXCR, one row per CDR3 protein. This table has about 400,000 distinct CDR3 sequences, roughly 20% appearing once. CDR3 length: 16 amino acids. Germline V gene lookup returns CDR1 SNHLY and CDR2 FYNNEI. The trim removed 3 bases at V and 0 bases at J, leaving 4 bases unmatched. The receptor's source is a human donor who donated a stem cell graft to a child with acute myeloid leukemia. This specimen consisted of PBMCs from the stem cell graft donor, obtained from the stem cell graft. The chain employs TRBV2 and TRBJ2-1; TRBD2 matches at 8 bases. CDR3 DNA sequence: TGTGCCAGCAGTGATCCGGGAGGGAGCTCCTACAATGAGCAGTTCTTC. Amino acids: CASSDPGGSSYNEQFF.